This TCR beta chain was sequenced in a study of blood T cell repertoires in COVID-19. V was trimmed by 7 bases and J by 7 bases, leaving 20 bases between them. The V gene's germline CDR1 is SNHLY and CDR2 FYNNEI. The CDR3 sequence is 14 residues long. The method was immunoSEQ multiplex PCR; TCRdb's version includes in-frame clones alone and lacks a portion of them. The table lists some 250,000 clones, around four fifths of them singletons, with 4.2% in the top ten. This receptor was obtained from a man aged 55 to 70 with acute or convalescent COVID-19. This chain uses TRBV2 with TRBJ2-7; possibly TRBD2 for D (5 bases). The sequencing input was peripheral blood. The CDR3 bases are TGTGCCAGCATTGTCGGCGGGCTCCTAACGGAGCAGTACTTC. This sequence encodes CASIVGGLLTEQYF.